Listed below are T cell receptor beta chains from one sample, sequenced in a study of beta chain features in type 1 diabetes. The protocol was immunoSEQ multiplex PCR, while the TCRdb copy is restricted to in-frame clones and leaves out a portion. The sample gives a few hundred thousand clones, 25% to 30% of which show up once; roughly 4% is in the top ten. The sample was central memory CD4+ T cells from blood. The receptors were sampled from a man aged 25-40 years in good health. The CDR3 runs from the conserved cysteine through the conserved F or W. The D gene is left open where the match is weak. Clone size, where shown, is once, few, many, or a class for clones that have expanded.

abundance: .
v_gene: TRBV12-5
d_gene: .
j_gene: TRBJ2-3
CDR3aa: CASGEDPGQSSTDTQYF
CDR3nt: TGTGCTAGTGGCGAGGACCCCGGACAGTCGAGCACAGATACGCAGTATTTT

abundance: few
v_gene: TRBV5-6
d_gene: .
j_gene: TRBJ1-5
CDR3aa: CASSLLGPGSNQPQHF
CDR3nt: TGTGCCAGCAGCTTGCTTGGGCCGGGGAGCAATCAGCCCCAGCATTTT

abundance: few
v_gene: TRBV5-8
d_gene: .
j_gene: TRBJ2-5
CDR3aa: CASSFRETQYF
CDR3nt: TGTGCCAGCAGCTTCCGTGAGACCCAGTACTTC

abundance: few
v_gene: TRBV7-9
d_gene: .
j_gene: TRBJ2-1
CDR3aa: CASSLSDDEQFF
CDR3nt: TGTGCCAGCAGCTTATCAGATGATGAGCAGTTCTTC

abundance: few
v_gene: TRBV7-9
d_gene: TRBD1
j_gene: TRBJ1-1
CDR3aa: CASSLAGQVEAFF
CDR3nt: TGTGCCAGCAGCTTAGCCGGACAGGTTGAAGCTTTCTTT

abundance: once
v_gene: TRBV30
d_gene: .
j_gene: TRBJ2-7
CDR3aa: CAWSVRRQNYEQYF
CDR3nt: TGTGCCTGGAGTGTACGAAGGCAGAACTACGAGCAGTACTTC

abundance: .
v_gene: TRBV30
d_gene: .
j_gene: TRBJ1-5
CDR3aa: CAWGRDSNQPQHF
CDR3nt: TGTGCCTGGGGCAGAGATAGCAATCAGCCCCAGCATTTT

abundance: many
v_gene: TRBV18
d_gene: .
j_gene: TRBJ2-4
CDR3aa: CASSPRQPAKNIQYF
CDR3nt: TGTGCCAGCTCACCTAGGCAGCCAGCCAAAAACATTCAGTACTTC

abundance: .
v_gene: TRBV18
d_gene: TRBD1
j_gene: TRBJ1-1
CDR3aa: CASSLGQGAYTEAFF
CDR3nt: TGTGCCAGCTCACTCGGACAGGGGGCGTACACTGAAGCTTTCTTT

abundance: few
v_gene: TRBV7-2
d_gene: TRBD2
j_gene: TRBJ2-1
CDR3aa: CASSLASSGNDNVQFF
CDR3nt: TGTGCCAGCAGCTTAGCCTCTAGCGGGAATGACAATGTGCAGTTCTTC

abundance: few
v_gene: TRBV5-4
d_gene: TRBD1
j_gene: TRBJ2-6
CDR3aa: CASSFTGTVGAGANVLTF
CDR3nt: TGTGCCAGCAGCTTTACCGGGACAGTTGGGGCTGGGGCCAACGTCCTGACTTTC

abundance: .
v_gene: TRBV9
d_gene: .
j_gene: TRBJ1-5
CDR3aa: CASSVRRGSNQPQHF
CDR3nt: TGTGCCAGCAGCGTAAGGAGGGGCAGCAATCAGCCCCAGCATTTT

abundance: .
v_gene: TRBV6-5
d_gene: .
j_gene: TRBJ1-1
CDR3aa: CASSFQMNTEAFF
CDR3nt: TGTGCCAGCAGTTTTCAAATGAACACTGAAGCTTTCTTT

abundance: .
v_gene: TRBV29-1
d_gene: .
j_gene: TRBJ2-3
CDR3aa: CSVEDRRTNRDTQYF
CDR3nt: TGCAGCGTTGAAGATCGCAGGACTAACCGGGACACGCAGTATTTT